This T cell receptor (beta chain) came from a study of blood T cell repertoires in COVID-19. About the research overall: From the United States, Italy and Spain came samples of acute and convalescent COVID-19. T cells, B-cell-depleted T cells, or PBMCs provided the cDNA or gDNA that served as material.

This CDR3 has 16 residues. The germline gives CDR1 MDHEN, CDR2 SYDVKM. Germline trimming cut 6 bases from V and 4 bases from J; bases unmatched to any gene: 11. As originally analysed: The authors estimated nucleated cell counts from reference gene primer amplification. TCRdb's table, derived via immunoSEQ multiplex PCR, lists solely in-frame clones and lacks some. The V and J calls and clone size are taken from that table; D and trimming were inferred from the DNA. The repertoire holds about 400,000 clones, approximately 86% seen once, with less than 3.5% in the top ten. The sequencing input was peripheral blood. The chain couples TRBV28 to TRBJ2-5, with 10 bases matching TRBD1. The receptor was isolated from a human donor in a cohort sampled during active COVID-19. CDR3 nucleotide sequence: TGTGCCAGCAGCCCTGCCGGGACAGGGGATAGAGAGACCCAGTACTTC. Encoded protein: CASSPAGTGDRETQYF.